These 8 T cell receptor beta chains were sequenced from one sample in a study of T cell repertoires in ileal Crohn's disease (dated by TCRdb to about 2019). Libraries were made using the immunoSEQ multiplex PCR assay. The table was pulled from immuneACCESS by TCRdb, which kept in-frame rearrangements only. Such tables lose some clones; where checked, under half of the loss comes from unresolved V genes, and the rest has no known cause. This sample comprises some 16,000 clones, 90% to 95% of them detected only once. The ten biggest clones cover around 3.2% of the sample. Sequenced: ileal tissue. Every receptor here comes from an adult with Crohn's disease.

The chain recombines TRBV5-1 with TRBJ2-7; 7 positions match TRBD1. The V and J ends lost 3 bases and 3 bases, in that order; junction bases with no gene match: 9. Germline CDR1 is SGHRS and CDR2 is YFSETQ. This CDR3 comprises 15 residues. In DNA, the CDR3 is TGCGCCAGCAGCTCACAGGGGCCCGCCGACTACGAGCAGTACTTC. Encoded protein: CASSSQGPADYEQYF.

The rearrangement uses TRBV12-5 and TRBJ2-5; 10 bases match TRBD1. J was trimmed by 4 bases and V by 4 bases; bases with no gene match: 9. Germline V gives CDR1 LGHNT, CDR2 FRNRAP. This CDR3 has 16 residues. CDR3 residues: CASGSSGTGARETQYF. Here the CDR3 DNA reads TGTGCTAGTGGTTCTTCCGGGACAGGGGCCCGAGAGACCCAGTACTTC. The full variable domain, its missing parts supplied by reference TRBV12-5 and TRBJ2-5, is DARVTQTPRHKVTEMGQEVTMRCQPILGHNTVFWYRQTMMQGLELLAYFRNRAPLDDSGMPKDRFSAEMPDATLATLKIQPSEPRDSAVYFCASGSSGTGARETQYFGPGTRLLVL.

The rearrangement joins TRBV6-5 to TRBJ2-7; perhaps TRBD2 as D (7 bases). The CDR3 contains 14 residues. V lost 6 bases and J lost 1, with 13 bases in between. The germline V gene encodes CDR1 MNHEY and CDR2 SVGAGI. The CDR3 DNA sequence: TGTGCCAGCAGGCCCCGGGGGGCGTCCTACGAGCAGTACTTC. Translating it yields CASRPRGASYEQYF.

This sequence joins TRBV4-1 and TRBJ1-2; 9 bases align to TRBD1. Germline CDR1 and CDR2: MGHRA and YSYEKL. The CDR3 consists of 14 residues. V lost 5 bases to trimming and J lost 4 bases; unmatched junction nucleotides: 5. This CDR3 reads CASSVQGATYGYTF. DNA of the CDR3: TGCGCCAGCAGCGTACAGGGGGCGACCTATGGCTACACCTTC.

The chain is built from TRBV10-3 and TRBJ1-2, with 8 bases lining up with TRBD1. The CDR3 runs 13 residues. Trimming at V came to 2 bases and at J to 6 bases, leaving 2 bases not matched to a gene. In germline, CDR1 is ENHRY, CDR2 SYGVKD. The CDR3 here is CAISEGQGHGYTF. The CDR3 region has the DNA TGTGCCATCAGTGAGGGACAGGGACATGGCTACACCTTC.

DNA of the CDR3: TGTGCCAGCAGCTTAGCGAGACAGGGCGGAGAGACCCAGTACTTC. Encoded protein: CASSLARQGGETQYF. The J gene is TRBJ2-5, the V gene TRBV7-2; 7 bases line up with TRBD1. Trimming removed 0 bases from V and 4 bases from J; junction bases left unmatched: 5. The CDR3 spans 15 residues. Germline-derived CDR1 and CDR2 are SGHTA and FQGNSA.

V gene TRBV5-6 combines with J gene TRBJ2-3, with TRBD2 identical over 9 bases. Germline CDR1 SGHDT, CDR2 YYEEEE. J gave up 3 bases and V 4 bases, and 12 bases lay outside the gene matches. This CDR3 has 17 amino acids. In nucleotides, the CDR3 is TGTGCCAGCAGCCTAAAAGGGCGGGGGGGAGGAACAGATACGCAGTATTTT. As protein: CASSLKGRGGGTDTQYF.

DNA of the CDR3: TGTGCCAGCAGTTTCGGACTAGCGGGGCGGGAGCAGTACTTC. This encodes CASSFGLAGREQYF. V gene TRBV27 combines with J gene TRBJ2-7; the match to TRBD2 covers 12 bases. Per germline, CDR1 MNHEY and CDR2 SMNVEV (reference sequence). V dropped 3 bases and J dropped 7; count of bases not matched to a gene: 4. The CDR3 has 14 residues.